These 30 T cell receptor beta chains came from one sample sequenced in a study of Tregs in tolerant kidney transplant recipients. Generated by immunoSEQ multiplex PCR, the TCRdb table keeps only in-frame clones and is missing some. The sample yields tens of thousands of clones, of which the top ten take up 0.7% to 0.95%. The source was CD4+ T cells from blood, collected before the transplant. The receptors shown here come from a human donor who received a combined kidney and bone marrow transplant.

Concerning this clone itself: The sequence runs out 3 residues before the end of the CDR3; the remainder is reconstructed from the germline J gene. The chain recombines TRBV29-1 with TRBJ1-3; TRBD1 is a possible D gene (6 bases). Germline V gene data show CDR1 as SQVTM and CDR2 as ANQGSEA. The V gene lost 6 bases and the J gene lost 2 bases, with 14 bases spanning the gap. This CDR3 region has 14 residues. Incomplete CDR3 DNA: TGCAGCGTATTAGGGGGTCCAACTGGAAACACC. This translates into CSVLGGPTGNT. The entire CDR3 protein reads CSVLGGPTGNTIYF.

Note on this clone: The read ends 3 residues before the CDR3 terminus; that terminus is restored from the germline J gene. The chain joins TRBV19 to TRBJ1-5; tentative D call: TRBD1 (5 bases). V lost 0 bases to trimming and J lost 4 bases, with 10 bases between them. This CDR3 has 15 residues. Germline V gene data show CDR1 as LNHDA and CDR2 as SQIVND (reference sequence). CDR3 region: CASSIEGGGNQPQHF. The DNA read from the CDR3 is TGTGCCAGTAGTATAGAGGGGGGTGGTAATCAGCCC.

A note on this clone: The read comes to an end 3 residues before the CDR3 does, leaving the germline J gene to fill in the end. The chain recombines TRBV2 with TRBJ2-1; D not certain. The CDR3 extends over 13 amino acids. Germline CDR1 and CDR2: SNHLY and FYNNEI. Trimming removed 7 bases at V and 5 bases at J, with 12 bases between. The CDR3: CASKPDSDNEQFF. The sequenced CDR3 bases are TGTGCCAGCAAGCCCGACTCGGACAATGAG.

Remarks on this clone: The CDR3 is cut off 3 residues early in the read; its end comes from the germline J gene. V and J are TRBV6-2 or TRBV6-3 and TRBJ2-2; D may be TRBD1 (6 bases). The CDR3 extends over 17 amino acids. V was cut by 7 bases and J by 8 bases, with 26 bases left in between. Germline CDR1 is MNHEY and CDR2 is SVGEGT. The CDR3 bases that were read are TGTGCCAGCACCAAACGATCTGGGACAATGGGTTTGGGGGAG. Its translation: CASTKRSGTMGLGE. From start to end, the CDR3 is CASTKRSGTMGLGELFF.

A note on this clone: The read gets to within 3 residues of the CDR3 end, and the germline J gene fills in the rest. The gene calls are TRBV19 and TRBJ2-5; D is perhaps TRBD2 (6 bases). Trimming stripped 3 bases from V and 2 bases from J, with 7 bases between. There are 13 residues in the CDR3. Per germline, CDR1 LNHDA and CDR2 SQIVND (reference sequence). CDR3 bases read: TGTGCCAGTAGTATGGGACTTCAAGAGACC. Residues: CASSMGLQET. The full-length CDR3 reads as CASSMGLQETQYF.

As regards this clone: The CDR3 end is not reached by the read, which stops 3 residues before it; the germline J gene fills it in. This chain links TRBV12-3 or TRBV12-4 with TRBJ2-3; TRBD2 agrees at 7 bases. J was trimmed by 0 bases and V by 2 bases; bases with no gene match: 5. The CDR3 contains 16 residues. CDR3 bases read: TGTGCCAGCAGTTTATCGACTAGCAGAAGCACAGATACG. This translates into CASSLSTSRSTDT. The whole CDR3 sequence reads CASSLSTSRSTDTQYF.

As to this clone: The CDR3 end falls 3 residues outside the read, so it is completed with the germline J gene. This chain joins TRBV20-1 and TRBJ2-1; a weak D match, TRBD1 (7 bases). The CDR3 runs 16 residues. V shed 3 bases and J shed 9 bases, with 24 bases lying between them. Germline loops: CDR1 DFQATT, CDR2 SNEGSKA (reference sequence). CDR3 residues: CSARLQGGRGYGEQFF. CDR3 DNA (partial): TGCAGTGCTAGGCTTCAGGGGGGCCGAGGGTACGGTGAG.

A note on this clone: The DNA ends 3 residues before the CDR3 does, and the rest of the CDR3 is filled in from the germline J gene. This chain uses TRBV7-2 with TRBJ2-1; maybe TRBD1 (5 bases). Trimming took off 7 bases at V and 4 bases at J, with 8 bases between the two ends. The CDR3 has 12 residues. The germline gives CDR1 SGHTA, CDR2 FQGNSA. Incomplete CDR3 DNA: TGTGCCAGCACAGGGCTATACAATGAG. It codes for CASTGLYNE. The whole CDR3 reads CASTGLYNEQFF.

Worth noting for this clone: The read stops 3 residues short of the end of the CDR3; the missing end is completed from the germline J gene. The V call is TRBV5-1, the J call TRBJ2-7; D perhaps matches TRBD2 (5 bases). The germline gives CDR1 SGHRS, CDR2 YFSETQ. This CDR3 region has 12 residues. Trimming took 4 bases from V and 5 from J, leaving 10 bases between them. This CDR3 reads CASSITRDEQYF. Incomplete CDR3 DNA: TGCGCCAGCAGCATTACTAGAGACGAG.

On this clone: The read is 3 residues too short to cover the CDR3 end, so that end is filled in from the germline J gene. The chain couples TRBV5-4 to TRBJ2-4; D perhaps matches TRBD2 (5 bases). The V end lost 4 bases, the J end lost 5 bases, and 10 bases lay between the germline ends. The CDR3 contains 13 residues. Germline CDR1 and CDR2: SGHNT and YYREEE (reference sequence). Partial CDR3 DNA: TGTGCCAGCAGCGGACGCGGGCAAAACATT. It specifies CASSGRGQNI. The full CDR3 protein reads CASSGRGQNIQYF. The full variable domain, in which reference TRBV5-4 and TRBJ2-4 provide the parts outside the CDR3, is ETGVTQSPTHLIKTRGQQVTLRCSSQSGHNTVSWYQQALGQGPQFIFQYYREEENGRGNFPPRFSGLQFPNYSSELNVNALELDDSALYLCASSGRGQNIQYFGAGTRLSVL.

To note about this clone: The CDR3 goes on 3 residues after the read ends, and that part is filled in from the germline J gene. V is TRBV6-4 and J is TRBJ2-1; 8 positions match TRBD2. Germline CDR1 MRHNA, CDR2 SNTAGT. The CDR3 is 15 amino acids. The V segment lost 6 bases and the J segment 2 bases; nucleotides outside the gene matches: 6. The sequenced part of the CDR3 DNA is TGTGCCAGCAGCGAGACTAGCGTTACCTACAATGAG. Translated, it gives CASSETSVTYNE. The entire CDR3 protein reads CASSETSVTYNEQFF.

Worth noting for this clone: The observed sequence ends 3 residues before the CDR3 terminus, with the missing tail filled in from the germline J gene. The rearrangement uses TRBV20-1 and TRBJ2-5; maybe TRBD1 (7 bases). The CDR3 covers 14 residues. The germline V gene encodes CDR1 DFQATT and CDR2 SNEGSKA (reference sequence). V lost 6 bases to trimming and J lost 5 bases, with 19 bases between them. CDR3 sequence reads: CSALKGAGGETQYF. The part of the CDR3 DNA that was read is TGCAGTGCCCTAAAAGGGGCAGGGGGGGAGACC.

Concerning this clone itself: The read is 3 residues too short to cover the CDR3 end, so that end is filled in from the germline J gene. The rearrangement uses TRBV20-1 and TRBJ2-7, with TRBD1 matching 7 bases. Germline lookup yields CDR1 DFQATT and CDR2 SNEGSKA (reference sequence). The V and J ends lost 8 bases and 2 bases, in that order; junction bases with no gene match: 6. The CDR3 consists of 12 residues. The covered CDR3 bases are TGCAGTACCAGGGGGATGGCCTACGAG. Its translation is CSTRGMAYE. The entire CDR3 protein is CSTRGMAYEQYF.

To note about this clone: Coverage ceases 3 residues before the CDR3 finishes, and the germline J gene fills in the end. This same CDR3 is encoded by further DNA sequences in the sample. This chain connects TRBV19 to TRBJ1-5; TRBD1 aligns across 12 bases. The CDR3 is 14 residues long. Germline V gene sequence: CDR1 LNHDA, CDR2 SQIVND (reference sequence). V trimming: 6 bases; J trimming: 6 bases; junction bases outside the gene matches: 3. The CDR3 loop is CASSGTGGGQPQHF. CDR3 DNA, as far as it was read: TGTGCCAGTAGCGGGACAGGGGGCGGTCAGCCC.

As for this clone: The sequence runs out 3 residues before the end of the CDR3; the remainder is reconstructed from the germline J gene. V and J are TRBV11-2 and TRBJ2-7; 8 bases line up with TRBD2. The CDR3 is made up of 15 amino acids. V was clipped by 4 bases and J by 6 bases; unmatched bases: 11. Germline V gene data show CDR1 as SGHAT and CDR2 as FQNNGV. CDR3 sequence reads: CASSSSGSGILEQYF. CDR3 DNA, as far as it was read: TGTGCCAGCAGCTCGAGCGGGAGTGGTATCCTCGAG.

CDR3 DNA, as far as it was read: TGTGCCAGCAGCTTAGTGGGGACAAAAGGCTACGAG. Its translation: CASSLVGTKGYE. From start to end, the CDR3 is CASSLVGTKGYEQYF. The chain has TRBV7-8 and TRBJ2-7; TRBD1 is a possible D gene (6 bases). The sequenced fragment ends 3 residues before the CDR3 boundary, so the rest is inferred from the germline J gene. The CDR3 extends over 15 amino acids. The germline V and J ends were trimmed by 1 base and 3 bases, with 13 bases remaining between them. The germline CDR1 and CDR2 sequences are SGHVS and FQNEAQ.

Notes on this clone: The read halts 3 residues ahead of the CDR3 end, with the missing end drawn from the germline J gene. This chain uses TRBV5-6 with TRBJ2-1; D uncertain. The V gene lost 2 bases and the J gene lost 5 bases, with 8 bases spanning the gap. This CDR3 comprises 13 residues. The germline V gene has CDR1 SGHDT and CDR2 YYEEEE. Incomplete CDR3 DNA: TGTGCCAGCAGCTTCTCAGTGGACAATGAG. This codes for CASSFSVDNE. In full, the CDR3 reads CASSFSVDNEQFF.

Comments on this clone: Read sequence stops 3 residues before the CDR3 end, and the germline J gene provides the missing end. The chain is built from TRBV19 and TRBJ2-2; D is possibly TRBD1 (7 bases). Germline assignment: CDR1 LNHDA and CDR2 SQIVND (reference sequence). V dropped 5 bases and J dropped 5 bases, with 15 bases sitting between them. The CDR3 runs 15 residues. Here the CDR3 reads CASSSLTGRTGELFF. CDR3 DNA, as far as it was read: TGTGCCAGTAGTTCCCTGACAGGGAGGACCGGGGAG.

Regarding this clone: The sequenced fragment ends 3 residues before the CDR3 boundary, so the rest is inferred from the germline J gene. V gene TRBV19 combines with J gene TRBJ2-2; a possible D gene is TRBD2 (6 bases). CDR3 length equals 13 residues. Germline V lookup: CDR1 LNHDA, CDR2 SQIVND (reference sequence). Trimming stripped 9 bases from V and 4 bases from J, with 12 bases between. The CDR3 here is CASRDSFTGELFF. Incomplete CDR3 DNA: TGTGCCAGCCGGGACTCCTTCACCGGGGAG.

As for this clone: The CDR3 end lies 3 residues beyond the end of the read and is filled in from the germline J gene. The chain has TRBV19 and TRBJ2-2; TRBD1 might be the D (5 bases). In germline, CDR1 is LNHDA, CDR2 SQIVND (reference sequence). Between the trimmed V and J ends, which lost 3 bases and 5 bases, there was a span of 10 bases. CDR3 length: 14 amino acids. The CDR3 bases that were read are TGTGCCAGTAGTATGGGCAGGGATACCGGGGAG. Amino acid sequence: CASSMGRDTGE. The complete CDR3 reads CASSMGRDTGELFF.

Comment on this clone: The read falls 3 residues short of the CDR3 end, and the missing part is taken from the germline J gene. The chain is built from TRBV7-3 and TRBJ2-2; a possible D gene is TRBD1 (5 bases). The CDR3 is 15 amino acids. Germline CDR1 and CDR2: SGHTA and FQGTGA. Trimming pared 5 bases from V and 1 base from J, leaving 11 bases between. The sequenced part of the CDR3 DNA is TGTGCCAGCAGCCCAAGACAGATGAACACCGGGGAG. Its protein is CASSPRQMNTGE. The full CDR3 protein reads CASSPRQMNTGELFF.

A note on this clone: Read coverage stops 3 residues before the CDR3 terminus; the germline J gene supplies the remainder. V and J are TRBV13 and TRBJ2-3; TRBD2 matches 9 bases. With 4 bases clipped from V and 4 bases from J, the junction kept 12 bases outside the gene matches. This CDR3 is 17 amino acids long. In germline, CDR1 is PRHDT, CDR2 FYEKMQ (reference sequence). The sequenced part of the CDR3 DNA is TGTGCCAGCAGCTCCTCCCAGCGGACTAGCGCACCAGATACG. This gives the protein CASSSSQRTSAPDT. The complete CDR3 sequence is CASSSSQRTSAPDTQYF.

About this clone itself: The read ends 3 residues early relative to the CDR3; the germline J gene fills the gap. The chain joins TRBV5-5 to TRBJ1-1, with TRBD1 as a possible D gene (5 bases). Germline V gene lookup returns CDR1 SGHKS and CDR2 YYEKEE (reference sequence). Trimming removed 4 bases at V and 3 bases at J, with 10 bases between. CDR3 length: 13 amino acids. The covered CDR3 bases are TGTGCCAGCAGCCCTGGGGGGTACACTGAA. Translated: CASSPGGYTE. From start to end, the CDR3 is CASSPGGYTEAFF.

CDR3 residues: CASSLNPPGSYNSPLHF. CDR3 DNA, as far as it was read: TGTGCCAGCAGCTTAAATCCCCCCGGCTCCTATAATTCACCC. The rearrangement joins TRBV7-3 to TRBJ1-6; D is uncertain. The read terminates 3 residues before the CDR3 end, so the remaining end is supplied by the germline J gene. The CDR3 consists of 17 residues. Germline V gene lookup returns CDR1 SGHTA and CDR2 FQGTGA. V was cut by 1 base and J by 0 bases, with 10 bases left in between.

Comments on this clone: The read ends 3 residues before the CDR3 terminus; that terminus is restored from the germline J gene. V and J are TRBV20-1 and TRBJ2-3; 9 bases match TRBD2. Germline assignment: CDR1 DFQATT and CDR2 SNEGSKA (reference sequence). The CDR3 runs to 12 residues. The ends lost 6 bases at V and 6 bases at J; junction bases unmatched: 4. The CDR3 protein is CSAIAGADTQYF. The covered CDR3 bases are TGCAGTGCAATAGCGGGAGCGGATACG.

About this clone itself: The read falls 3 residues short of the CDR3 end, and the missing part is taken from the germline J gene. This chain links TRBV30 with TRBJ1-1, with 12 positions matching TRBD1. The length of the CDR3 is 13 residues. Germline CDR1 reads GTSNPN; CDR2 reads SVGIG (reference sequence). Trimming took 4 bases from V and 7 from J; bases not matched to a gene: 4. This CDR3 is CAWTGQGANEAFF. The CDR3 DNA, read in part, is TGTGCCTGGACGGGACAGGGGGCGAATGAA.

Comments on this clone: The observed sequence ends 3 residues before the CDR3 terminus, with the missing tail filled in from the germline J gene. The chain recombines TRBV30 with TRBJ1-5, with D unclear. Between the trimmed V and J ends, which lost 0 bases and 1 base, there was a span of 4 bases. This CDR3 is 13 amino acids long. Germline loops: CDR1 GTSNPN, CDR2 SVGIG (reference sequence). CDR3 sequence: CAWSVQSNQPQHF. The part of the CDR3 DNA that was read is TGTGCCTGGAGTGTTCAAAGCAATCAGCCC.

A note on this clone: The read terminates 3 residues ahead of where the CDR3 ends, so the germline J gene completes it. The rearrangement uses TRBV19 and TRBJ2-3; D gene uncertain. Trimming stripped 3 bases from V and 2 bases from J, with 9 bases between. The CDR3 spans 14 residues. Germline-derived CDR1 and CDR2 are LNHDA and SQIVND (reference sequence). The sequenced CDR3 bases are TGTGCCAGTAGTATGCAGCGCCCCACAGATACG. The encoded protein is CASSMQRPTDT. The entire CDR3 protein is CASSMQRPTDTQYF.

CDR3 sequence reads: CASSSDRGSYNEQFF. The sequenced CDR3 bases are TGTGCCAGCAGCTCCGACAGGGGGTCCTACAATGAG. The chain recombines TRBV11-3 with TRBJ2-1; 9 bases align to TRBD1. The read finishes 3 residues shy of the CDR3 end, and the germline J gene is used to complete it. Germline V gene sequence: CDR1 SGHNT, CDR2 YENEEA. The CDR3 covers 15 residues. V lost 4 bases and J lost 1; bases outside the gene matches: 2.

About this clone itself: The observed sequence ends 3 residues before the CDR3 terminus, with the missing tail filled in from the germline J gene. The chain is built from TRBV5-6 and TRBJ2-1, with TRBD1 as a possible D gene (5 bases). The CDR3 has 15 amino acids. Between the trimmed V and J ends, which lost 2 bases and 5 bases, there was a span of 14 bases. The germline V gene encodes CDR1 SGHDT and CDR2 YYEEEE. CDR3 region: CASSFDSSFNNEQFF. The sequenced CDR3 bases are TGTGCCAGCAGCTTTGACAGTAGCTTCAACAATGAG.